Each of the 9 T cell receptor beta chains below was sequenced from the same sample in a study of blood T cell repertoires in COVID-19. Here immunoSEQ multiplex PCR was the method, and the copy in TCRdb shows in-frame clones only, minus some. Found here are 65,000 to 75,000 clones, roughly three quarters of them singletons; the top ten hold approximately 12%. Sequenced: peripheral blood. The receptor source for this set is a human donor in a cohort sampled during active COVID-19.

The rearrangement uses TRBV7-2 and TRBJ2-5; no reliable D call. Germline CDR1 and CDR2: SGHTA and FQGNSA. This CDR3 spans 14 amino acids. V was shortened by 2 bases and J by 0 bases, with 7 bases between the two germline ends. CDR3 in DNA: TGTGCCAGCAGCTTATACCGGTACCAAGAGACCCAGTACTTC. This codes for CASSLYRYQETQYF.

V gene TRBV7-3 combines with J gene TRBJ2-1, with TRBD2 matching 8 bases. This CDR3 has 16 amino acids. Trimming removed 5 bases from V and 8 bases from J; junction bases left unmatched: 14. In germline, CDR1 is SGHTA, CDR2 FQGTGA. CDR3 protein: CASSPGLAGGSDEQFF. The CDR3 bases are TGTGCCAGCAGCCCTGGACTGGCGGGGGGCAGCGATGAGCAGTTCTTC.

CDR3 nucleotides: TGTGCCATCAGGACTAGCGGGGGGACCTACGAGCAGTACTTC. This translates into CAIRTSGGTYEQYF. The V call is TRBV10-3, the J call TRBJ2-7; 13 bases map to TRBD2. V lost 6 bases, J lost 2 bases, and 1 base stayed unmatched. Germline V gene lookup returns CDR1 ENHRY and CDR2 SYGVKD. The CDR3 contains 14 residues.

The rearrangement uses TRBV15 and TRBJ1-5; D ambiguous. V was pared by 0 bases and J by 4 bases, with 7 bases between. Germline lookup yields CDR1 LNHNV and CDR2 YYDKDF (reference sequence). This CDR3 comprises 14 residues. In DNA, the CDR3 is TGTGCCACCAGCAGAGATCGGGGAAATCAGCCCCAGCATTTT. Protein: CATSRDRGNQPQHF.

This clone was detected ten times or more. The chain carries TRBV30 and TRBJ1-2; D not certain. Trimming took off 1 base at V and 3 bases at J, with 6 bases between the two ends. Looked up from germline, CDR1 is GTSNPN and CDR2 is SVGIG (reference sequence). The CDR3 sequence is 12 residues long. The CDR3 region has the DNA TGTGCCTGGAGTGCGGGATACTATGGCTACACCTTC. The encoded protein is CAWSAGYYGYTF.

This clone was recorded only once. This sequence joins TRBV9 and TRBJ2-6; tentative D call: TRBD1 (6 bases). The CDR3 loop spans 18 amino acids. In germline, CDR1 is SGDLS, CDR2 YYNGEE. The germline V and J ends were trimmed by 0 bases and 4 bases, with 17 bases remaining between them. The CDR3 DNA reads TGTGCCAGCAGCGTAGGGTCAGGGGCCGCTGTAGGGGCCAACGTCCTGACTTTC. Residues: CASSVGSGAAVGANVLTF.

The CDR3 DNA reads TGTGCCAGCAGTTCTCACAGGGGAGGAGAGACCCAGTACTTC. Its protein is CASSSHRGGETQYF. The chain employs TRBV6-2 or TRBV6-3 and TRBJ2-5, with D perhaps matching TRBD1 (7 bases). V shed 4 bases and J shed 4 bases, with 13 bases lying between them. The germline CDR1 and CDR2 sequences are MNHEY and SVGEGT. CDR3 size: 14 residues.

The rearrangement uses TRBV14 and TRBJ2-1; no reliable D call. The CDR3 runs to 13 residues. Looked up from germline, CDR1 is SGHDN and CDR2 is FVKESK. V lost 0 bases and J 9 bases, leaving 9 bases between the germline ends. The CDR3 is CASSQDLTTEQFF. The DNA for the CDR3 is TGTGCCAGCAGCCAAGACTTGACAACTGAGCAGTTCTTC.

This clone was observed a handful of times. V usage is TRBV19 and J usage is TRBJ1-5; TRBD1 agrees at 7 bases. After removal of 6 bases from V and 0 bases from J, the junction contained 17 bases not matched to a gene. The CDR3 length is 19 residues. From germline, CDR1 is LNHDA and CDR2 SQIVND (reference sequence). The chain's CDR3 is CASRADEPGTDYSNQPQHF. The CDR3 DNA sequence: TGTGCCAGTAGGGCAGATGAACCCGGGACAGATTATAGCAATCAGCCCCAGCATTTT.